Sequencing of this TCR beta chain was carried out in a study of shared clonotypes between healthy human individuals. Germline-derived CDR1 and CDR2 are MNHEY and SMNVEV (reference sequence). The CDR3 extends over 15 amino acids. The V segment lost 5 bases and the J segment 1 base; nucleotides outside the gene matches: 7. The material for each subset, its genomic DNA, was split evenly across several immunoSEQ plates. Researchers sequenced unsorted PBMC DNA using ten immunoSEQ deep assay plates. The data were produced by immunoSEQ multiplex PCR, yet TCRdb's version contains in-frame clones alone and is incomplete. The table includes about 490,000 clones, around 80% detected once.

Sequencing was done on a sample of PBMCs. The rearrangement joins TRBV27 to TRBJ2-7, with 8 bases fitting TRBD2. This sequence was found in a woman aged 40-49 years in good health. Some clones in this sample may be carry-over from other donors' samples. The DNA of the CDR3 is TGTGCCAGCAGTGCCTCACTAGCGGTATCCTACGAGCAGTACTTC. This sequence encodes CASSASLAVSYEQYF.